This T cell receptor (beta chain) was profiled in a study of blood T cell repertoires in COVID-19. The method was immunoSEQ multiplex PCR; TCRdb's version includes in-frame clones alone and lacks a portion of them. The sample lists over 250,000 clones; about 86% were seen once. Germline assignment: CDR1 SGHVS and CDR2 FNYEAQ. V dropped 0 bases and J dropped 5 bases, with 13 bases sitting between them. CDR3 size: 15 residues. The sequence was obtained from a man aged 25-45 years with acute COVID-19. This sequence joins TRBV7-6 and TRBJ1-2; no definite D call. Sequenced sample: PBMCs or T cells enriched from blood (not recorded which). The CDR3 nucleotides are TGTGCCAGCAGCTTAGCGGGCGGTGGGAGGTATGGCTACACCTTC. Encoded protein: CASSLAGGGRYGYTF.